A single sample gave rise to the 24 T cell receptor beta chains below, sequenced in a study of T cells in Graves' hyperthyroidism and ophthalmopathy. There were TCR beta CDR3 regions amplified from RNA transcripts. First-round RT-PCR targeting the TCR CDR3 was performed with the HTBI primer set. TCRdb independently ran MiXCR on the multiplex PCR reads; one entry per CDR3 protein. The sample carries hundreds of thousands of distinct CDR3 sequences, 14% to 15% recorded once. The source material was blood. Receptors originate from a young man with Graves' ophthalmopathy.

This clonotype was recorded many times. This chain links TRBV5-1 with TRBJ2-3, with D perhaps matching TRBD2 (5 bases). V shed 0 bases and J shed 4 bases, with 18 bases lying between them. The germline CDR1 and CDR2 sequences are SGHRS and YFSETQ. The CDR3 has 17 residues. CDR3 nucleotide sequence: TGCGCCAGCAGCTTGGCCAGCGGAGCCTCCCCCCCAGATACGCAGTATTTT. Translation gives CASSLASGASPPDTQYF.

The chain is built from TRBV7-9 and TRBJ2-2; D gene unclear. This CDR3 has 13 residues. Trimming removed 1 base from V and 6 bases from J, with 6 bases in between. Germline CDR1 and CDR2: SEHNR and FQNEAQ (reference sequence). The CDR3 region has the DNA TGTGCCAGCAGCTTAGTGGTAGCCGGGGAGCTGTTTTTT. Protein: CASSLVVAGELFF.

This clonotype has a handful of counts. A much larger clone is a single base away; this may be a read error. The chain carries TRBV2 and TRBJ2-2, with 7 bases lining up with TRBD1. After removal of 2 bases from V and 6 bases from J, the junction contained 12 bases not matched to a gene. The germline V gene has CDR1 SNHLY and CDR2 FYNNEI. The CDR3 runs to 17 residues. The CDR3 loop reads CASSETVGGGNAGELFF. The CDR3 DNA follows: TGTGCCAGCAGTGAAACGGTAGGGGGCGGTAACGCCGGGGAGCTGTTTTTT.

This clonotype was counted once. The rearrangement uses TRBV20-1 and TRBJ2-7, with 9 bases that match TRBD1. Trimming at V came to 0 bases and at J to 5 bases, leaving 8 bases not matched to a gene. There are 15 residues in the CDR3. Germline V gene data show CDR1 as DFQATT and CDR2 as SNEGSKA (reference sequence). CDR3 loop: CSARDPGTGFNEQYF. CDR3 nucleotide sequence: TGCAGTGCTAGAGATCCTGGGACAGGGTTCAACGAGCAGTACTTC.

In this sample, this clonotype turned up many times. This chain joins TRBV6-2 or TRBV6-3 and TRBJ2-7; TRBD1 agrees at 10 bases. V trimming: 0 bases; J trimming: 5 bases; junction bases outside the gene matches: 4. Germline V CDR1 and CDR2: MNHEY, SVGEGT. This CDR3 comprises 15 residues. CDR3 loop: CASSYSGTGVHEQYF. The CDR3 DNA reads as TGTGCCAGCAGTTACTCTGGGACAGGGGTCCACGAGCAGTACTTC.

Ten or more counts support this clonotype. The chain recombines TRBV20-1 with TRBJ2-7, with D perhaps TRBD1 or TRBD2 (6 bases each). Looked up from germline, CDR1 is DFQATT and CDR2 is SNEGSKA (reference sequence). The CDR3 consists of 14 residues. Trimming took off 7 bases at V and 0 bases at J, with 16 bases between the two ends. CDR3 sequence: CSGISRGGSYEQYF. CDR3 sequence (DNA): TGCAGTGGAATTAGCAGGGGAGGCTCCTACGAGCAGTACTTC.

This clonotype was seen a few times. This CDR3 is CASSKTGAGNTIYF. As DNA, the CDR3 is TGTGCCAGTAGTAAAACAGGGGCTGGAAACACCATATATTTT. This chain connects TRBV19 to TRBJ1-3, with TRBD1 matching over 7 bases. Germline V gene lookup returns CDR1 LNHDA and CDR2 SQIVND (reference sequence). V shed 4 bases, J shed 2 bases, and the junction held 2 bases outside the gene matches. The CDR3 has 14 residues.

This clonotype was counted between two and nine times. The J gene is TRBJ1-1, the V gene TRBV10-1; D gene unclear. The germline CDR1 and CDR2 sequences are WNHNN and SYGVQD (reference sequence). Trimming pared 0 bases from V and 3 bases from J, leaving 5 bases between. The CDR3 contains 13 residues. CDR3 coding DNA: TGCGCCAGCAGTGAGTCGGTTTACACTGAAGCTTTCTTT. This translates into CASSESVYTEAFF.

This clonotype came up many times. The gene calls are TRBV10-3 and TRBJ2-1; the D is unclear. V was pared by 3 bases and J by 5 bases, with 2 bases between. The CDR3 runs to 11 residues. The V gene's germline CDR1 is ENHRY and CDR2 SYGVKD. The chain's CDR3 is CAISENNEQFF. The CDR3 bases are TGTGCCATCAGTGAAAACAATGAGCAGTTCTTC.

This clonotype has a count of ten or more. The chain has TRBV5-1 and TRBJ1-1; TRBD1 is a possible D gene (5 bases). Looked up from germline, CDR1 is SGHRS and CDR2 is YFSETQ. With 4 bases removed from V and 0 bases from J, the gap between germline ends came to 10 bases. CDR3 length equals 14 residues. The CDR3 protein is CASSPTDMNTEAFF. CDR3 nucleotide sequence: TGCGCCAGCAGCCCGACAGATATGAACACTGAAGCTTTCTTT.

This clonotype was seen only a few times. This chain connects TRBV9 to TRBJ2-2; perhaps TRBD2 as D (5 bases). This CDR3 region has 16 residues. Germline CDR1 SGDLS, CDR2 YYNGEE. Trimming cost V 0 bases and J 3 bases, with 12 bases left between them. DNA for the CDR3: TGTGCCAGCAGCGTAGGATTGGGAGCCTACACCGGGGAGCTGTTTTTT. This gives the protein CASSVGLGAYTGELFF. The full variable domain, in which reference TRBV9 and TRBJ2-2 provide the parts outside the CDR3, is DSGVTQTPKHLITATGQRVTLRCSPRSGDLSVYWYQQSLDQGLQFLIQYYNGEERAKGNILERFSAQQFPDLHSELNLSSLELGDSALYFCASSVGLGAYTGELFFGEGSRLTVL.

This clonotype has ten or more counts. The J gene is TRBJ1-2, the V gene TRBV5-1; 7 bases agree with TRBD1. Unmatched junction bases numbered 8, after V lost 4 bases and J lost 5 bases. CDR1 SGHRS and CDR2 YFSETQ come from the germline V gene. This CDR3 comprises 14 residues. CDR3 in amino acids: CASSPQGGNYGYTF. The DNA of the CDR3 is TGCGCCAGCAGCCCGCAGGGGGGCAATTATGGCTACACCTTC.

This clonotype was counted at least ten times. The CDR3 bases are TGTGCCAGCAGTTTAGGGTCCTCTACCGAGCAGTACTTC. Its protein product is CASSLGSSTEQYF. V is TRBV27 and J is TRBJ2-7; D gene uncertain. V dropped 2 bases and J dropped 6 bases, with 11 bases sitting between them. The CDR3 has 13 residues. Germline loops: CDR1 MNHEY, CDR2 SMNVEV (reference sequence).

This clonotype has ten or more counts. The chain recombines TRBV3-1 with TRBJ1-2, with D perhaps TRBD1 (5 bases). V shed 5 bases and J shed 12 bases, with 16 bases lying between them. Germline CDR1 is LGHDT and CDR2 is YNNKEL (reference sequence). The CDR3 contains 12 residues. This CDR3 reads CASSNGGDSNTF. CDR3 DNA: TGTGCCAGCAGCAATGGGGGGGACTCCAACACCTTC.

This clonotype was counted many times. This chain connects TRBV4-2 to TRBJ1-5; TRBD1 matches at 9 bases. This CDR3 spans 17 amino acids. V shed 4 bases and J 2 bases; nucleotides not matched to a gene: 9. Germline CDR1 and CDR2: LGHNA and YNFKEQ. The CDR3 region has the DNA TGTGCCAGCAGCCGGGAACAGGGGGCAACGGGCAATCAGCCCCAGCATTTT. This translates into CASSREQGATGNQPQHF.

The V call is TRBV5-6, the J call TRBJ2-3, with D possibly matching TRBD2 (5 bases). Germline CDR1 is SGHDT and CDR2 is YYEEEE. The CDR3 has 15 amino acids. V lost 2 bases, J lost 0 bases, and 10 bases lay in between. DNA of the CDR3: TGTGCCAGCAGCTTCCGGGGAACTAGCACAGATACGCAGTATTTT. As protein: CASSFRGTSTDTQYF.

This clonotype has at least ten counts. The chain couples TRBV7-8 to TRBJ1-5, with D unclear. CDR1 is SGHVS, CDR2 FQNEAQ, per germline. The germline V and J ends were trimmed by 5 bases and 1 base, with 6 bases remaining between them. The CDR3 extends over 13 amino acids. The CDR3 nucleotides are TGTGCCAGCAGCGAAGTAAGCAATCAGCCCCAGCATTTT. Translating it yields CASSEVSNQPQHF.

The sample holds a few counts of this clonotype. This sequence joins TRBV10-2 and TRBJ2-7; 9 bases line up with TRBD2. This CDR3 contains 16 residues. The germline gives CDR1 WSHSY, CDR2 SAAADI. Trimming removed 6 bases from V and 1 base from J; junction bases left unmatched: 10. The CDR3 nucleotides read TGCGCCAGCAGAGACCCCCTTGCGGGAGGGTCCTACGAGCAGTACTTC. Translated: CASRDPLAGGSYEQYF.

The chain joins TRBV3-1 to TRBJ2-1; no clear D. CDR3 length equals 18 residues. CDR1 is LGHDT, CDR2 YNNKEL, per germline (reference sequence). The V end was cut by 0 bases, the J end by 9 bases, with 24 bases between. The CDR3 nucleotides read TGTGCCAGCAGCCAAGATCGTTCTGCGGAATCGGGCTCAGGTGAGCAGTTCTTC. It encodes CASSQDRSAESGSGEQFF.

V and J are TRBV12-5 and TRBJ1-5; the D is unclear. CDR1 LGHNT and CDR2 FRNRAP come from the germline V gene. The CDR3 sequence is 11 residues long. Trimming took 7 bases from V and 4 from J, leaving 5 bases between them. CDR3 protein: CASAENQPQHF. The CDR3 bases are TGTGCTAGTGCCGAGAATCAGCCCCAGCATTTT.

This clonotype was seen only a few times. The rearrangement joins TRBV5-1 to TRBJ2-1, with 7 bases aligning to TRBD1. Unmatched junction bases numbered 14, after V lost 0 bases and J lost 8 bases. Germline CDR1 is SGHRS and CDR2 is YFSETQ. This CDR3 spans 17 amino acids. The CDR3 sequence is CASSLALLGGVLDEQFF. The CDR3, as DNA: TGCGCCAGCAGCTTGGCCTTGTTAGGGGGCGTTTTAGATGAGCAGTTCTTC. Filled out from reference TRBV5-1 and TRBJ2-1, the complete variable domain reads KAGVTQTPRYLIKTRGQQVTLSCSPISGHRSVSWYQQTPGQGLQFLFEYFSETQRNKGNFPGRFSGRQFSNSRSEMNVSTLELGDSALYLCASSLALLGGVLDEQFFGPGTRLTVL.

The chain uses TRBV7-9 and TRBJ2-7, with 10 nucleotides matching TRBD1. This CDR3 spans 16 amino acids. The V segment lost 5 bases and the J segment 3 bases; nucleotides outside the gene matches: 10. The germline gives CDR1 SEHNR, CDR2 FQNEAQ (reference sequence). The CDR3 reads CASSPPGQGRNYEQYF. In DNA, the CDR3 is TGTGCCAGCAGCCCCCCGGGACAGGGGCGAAACTACGAGCAGTACTTC.

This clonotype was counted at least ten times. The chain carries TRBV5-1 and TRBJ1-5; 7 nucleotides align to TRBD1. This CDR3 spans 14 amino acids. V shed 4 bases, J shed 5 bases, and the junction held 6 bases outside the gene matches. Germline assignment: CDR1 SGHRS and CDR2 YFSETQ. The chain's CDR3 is CASSTGTVDQPQHF. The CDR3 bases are TGCGCCAGCAGCACAGGGACAGTGGATCAGCCCCAGCATTTT. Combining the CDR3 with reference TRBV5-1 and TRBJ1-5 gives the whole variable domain KAGVTQTPRYLIKTRGQQVTLSCSPISGHRSVSWYQQTPGQGLQFLFEYFSETQRNKGNFPGRFSGRQFSNSRSEMNVSTLELGDSALYLCASSTGTVDQPQHFGDGTRLSIL.

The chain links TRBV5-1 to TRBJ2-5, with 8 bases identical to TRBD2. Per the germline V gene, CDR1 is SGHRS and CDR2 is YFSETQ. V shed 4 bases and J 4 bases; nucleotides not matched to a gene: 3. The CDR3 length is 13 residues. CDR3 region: CASSNLAGETQYF. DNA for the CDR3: TGCGCCAGCAGCAACCTAGCGGGAGAGACCCAGTACTTC.